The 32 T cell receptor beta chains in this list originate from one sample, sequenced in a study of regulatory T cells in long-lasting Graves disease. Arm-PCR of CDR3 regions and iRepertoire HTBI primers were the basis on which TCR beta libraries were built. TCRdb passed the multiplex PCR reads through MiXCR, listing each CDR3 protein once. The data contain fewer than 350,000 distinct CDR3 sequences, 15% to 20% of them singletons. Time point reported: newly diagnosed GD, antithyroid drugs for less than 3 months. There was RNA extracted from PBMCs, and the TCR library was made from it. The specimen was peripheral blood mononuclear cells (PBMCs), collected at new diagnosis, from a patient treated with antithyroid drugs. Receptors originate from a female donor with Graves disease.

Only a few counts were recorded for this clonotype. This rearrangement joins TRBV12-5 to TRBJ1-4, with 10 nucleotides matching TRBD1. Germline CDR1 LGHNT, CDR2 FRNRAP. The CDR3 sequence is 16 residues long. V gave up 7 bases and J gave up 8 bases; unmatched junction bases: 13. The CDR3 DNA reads TGTGCTAGTGCCCCTGACAGGGGGCCCCCTCAGGAAAAACTGTTTTTT. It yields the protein CASAPDRGPPQEKLFF.

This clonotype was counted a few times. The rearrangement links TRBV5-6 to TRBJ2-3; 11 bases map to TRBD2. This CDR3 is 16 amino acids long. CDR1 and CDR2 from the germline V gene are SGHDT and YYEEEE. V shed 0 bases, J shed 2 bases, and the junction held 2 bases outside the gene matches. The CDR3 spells CASSLELAGDTDTQYF. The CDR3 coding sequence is TGTGCCAGCAGCTTGGAACTAGCGGGAGACACAGATACGCAGTATTTT.

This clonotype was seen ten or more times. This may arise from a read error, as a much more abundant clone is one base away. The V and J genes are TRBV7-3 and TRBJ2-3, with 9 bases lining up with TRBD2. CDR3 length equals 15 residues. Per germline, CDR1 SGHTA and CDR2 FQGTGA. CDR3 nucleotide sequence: TGTGCCAGCAGCTTAGCGGGAGGGCCCACAAATACGCAGTATTTT. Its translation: CASSLAGGPTNTQYF.

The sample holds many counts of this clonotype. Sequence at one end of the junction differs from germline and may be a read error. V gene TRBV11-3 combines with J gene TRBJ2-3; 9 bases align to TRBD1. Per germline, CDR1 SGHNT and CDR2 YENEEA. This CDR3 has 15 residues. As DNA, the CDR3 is TGTGCCAGCAGCTCCCGGGACAGGGTAACAGTTACGCAGTATTTT. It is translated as CASSSRDRVTVTQYF.

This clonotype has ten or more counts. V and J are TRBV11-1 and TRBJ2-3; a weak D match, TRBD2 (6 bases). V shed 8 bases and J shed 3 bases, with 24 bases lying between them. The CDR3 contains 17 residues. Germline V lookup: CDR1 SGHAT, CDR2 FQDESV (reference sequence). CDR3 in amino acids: CASRPPAGAGRTDTQYF. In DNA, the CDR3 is TGTGCCAGCCGCCCCCCCGCCGGCGCGGGAAGAACAGATACGCAGTATTTT. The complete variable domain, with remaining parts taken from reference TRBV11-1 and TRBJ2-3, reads EAEVAQSPRYKITEKSQAVAFWCDPISGHATLYWYRQILGQGPELLVQFQDESVVDDSQLPKDRFSAERLKGVDSTLKIQPAELGDSAMYLCASRPPAGAGRTDTQYFGPGTRLTVL.

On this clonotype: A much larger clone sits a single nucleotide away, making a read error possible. The CDR3, as DNA: TGTGCCAGCAGCCAACCCGGACAGGACGGGCTCTATGGCTGCACCTTC. Translating it yields CASSQPGQDGLYGCTF. The V gene is TRBV3-1, the J gene TRBJ1-2; 7 nucleotides agree with TRBD1. In germline, CDR1 is LGHDT, CDR2 YNNKEL (reference sequence). This CDR3 contains 16 residues. Supplemented by reference TRBV3-1 and TRBJ1-2, the full variable domain reads DTAVSQTPKYLVTQMGNDKSIKCEQNLGHDTMYWYKQDSKKFLKIMFSYNNKELIINETVPNRFSPKSPDKAHLNLHINSLELGDSAVYFCASSQPGQDGLYGCTFGSGTRLTVV.

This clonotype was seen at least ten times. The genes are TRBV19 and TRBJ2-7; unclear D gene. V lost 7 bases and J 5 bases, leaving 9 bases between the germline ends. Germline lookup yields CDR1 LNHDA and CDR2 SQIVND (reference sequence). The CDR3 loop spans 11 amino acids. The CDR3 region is CASTHGHEQYF. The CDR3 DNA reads TGTGCCAGTACTCATGGGCACGAGCAGTACTTC.

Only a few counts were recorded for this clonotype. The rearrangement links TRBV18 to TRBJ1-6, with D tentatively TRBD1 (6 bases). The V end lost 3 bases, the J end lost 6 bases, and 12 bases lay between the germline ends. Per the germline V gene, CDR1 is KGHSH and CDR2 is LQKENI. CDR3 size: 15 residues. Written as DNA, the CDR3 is TGTGCCAGCTCACCGGGACAAGGTCCTAATTCACCCCTCCACTTT. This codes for CASSPGQGPNSPLHF.

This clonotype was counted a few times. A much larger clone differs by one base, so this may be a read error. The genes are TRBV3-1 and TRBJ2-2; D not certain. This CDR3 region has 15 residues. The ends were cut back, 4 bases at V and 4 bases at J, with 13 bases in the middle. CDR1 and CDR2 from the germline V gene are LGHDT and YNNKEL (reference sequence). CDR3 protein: CASSLDLFTTGELFF. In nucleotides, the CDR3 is TGTGCCAGCAGCCTGGACCTATTCACCACCGGGGAGCTGTTTTTT.

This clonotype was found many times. The CDR3 bases are TGTGCCAGCAAGGGGGAAAATGAAAAACTGTTTTTT. Translation gives CASKGENEKLFF. The gene calls are TRBV28 and TRBJ1-4, with D maybe TRBD1 (6 bases). V was shortened by 7 bases and J by 5 bases, with 8 bases between the two germline ends. The germline V gene encodes CDR1 MDHEN and CDR2 SYDVKM. This CDR3 has 12 amino acids.

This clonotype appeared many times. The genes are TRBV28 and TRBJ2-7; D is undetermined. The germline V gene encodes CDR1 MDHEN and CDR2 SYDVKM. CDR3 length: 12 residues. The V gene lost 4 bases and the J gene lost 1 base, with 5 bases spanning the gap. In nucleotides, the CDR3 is TGTGCCAGCAGTTCGCAATCCTACGAGCAGTACTTC. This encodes CASSSQSYEQYF. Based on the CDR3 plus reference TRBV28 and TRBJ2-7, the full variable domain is DVKVTQSSRYLVKRTGEKVFLECVQDMDHENMFWYRQDPGLGLRLIYFSYDVKMKEKGDIPEGYSVSREKKERFSLILESASTNQTSMYLCASSSQSYEQYFGPGTRLTVT.

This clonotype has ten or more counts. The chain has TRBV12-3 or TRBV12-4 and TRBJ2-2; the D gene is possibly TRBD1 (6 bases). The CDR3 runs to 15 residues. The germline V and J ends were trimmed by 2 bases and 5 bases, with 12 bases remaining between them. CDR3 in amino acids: CASSLPRGETGELFF. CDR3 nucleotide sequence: TGTGCCAGCAGTTTACCCAGGGGTGAAACCGGGGAGCTGTTTTTT.

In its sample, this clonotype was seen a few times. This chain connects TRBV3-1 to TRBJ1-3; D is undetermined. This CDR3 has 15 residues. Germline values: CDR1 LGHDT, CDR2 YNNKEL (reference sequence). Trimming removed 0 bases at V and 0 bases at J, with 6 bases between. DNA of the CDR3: TGTGCCAGCAGCCAAGACGCCCTCTCTGGAAACACCATATATTTT. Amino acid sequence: CASSQDALSGNTIYF.

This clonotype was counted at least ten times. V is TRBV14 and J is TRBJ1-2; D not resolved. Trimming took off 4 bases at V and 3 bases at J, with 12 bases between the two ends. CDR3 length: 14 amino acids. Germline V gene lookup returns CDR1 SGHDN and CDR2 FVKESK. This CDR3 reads CASSRGSRDYGYTF. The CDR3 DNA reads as TGTGCCAGCAGCCGAGGCTCCCGGGACTATGGCTACACCTTC.

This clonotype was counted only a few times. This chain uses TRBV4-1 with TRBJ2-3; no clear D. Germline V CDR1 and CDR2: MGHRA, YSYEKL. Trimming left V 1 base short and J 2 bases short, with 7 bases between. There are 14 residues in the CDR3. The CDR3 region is CASSQAGYTDTQYF. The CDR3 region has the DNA TGCGCCAGCAGCCAAGCTGGTTACACAGATACGCAGTATTTT.

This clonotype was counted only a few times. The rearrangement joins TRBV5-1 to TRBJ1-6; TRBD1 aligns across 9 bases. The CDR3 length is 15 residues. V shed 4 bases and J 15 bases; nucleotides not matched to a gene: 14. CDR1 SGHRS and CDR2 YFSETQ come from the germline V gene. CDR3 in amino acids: CASSPNDRGDRFLHF. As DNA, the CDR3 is TGCGCCAGCAGCCCCAATGACAGGGGGGATCGGTTCCTCCACTTT.

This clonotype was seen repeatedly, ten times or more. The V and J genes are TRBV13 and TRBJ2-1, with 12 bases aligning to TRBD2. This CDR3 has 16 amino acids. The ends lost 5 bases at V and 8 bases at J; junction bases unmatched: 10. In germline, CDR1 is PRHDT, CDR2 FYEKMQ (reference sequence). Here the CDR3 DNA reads TGTGCCAGCAGCCCAAGGACTAGCGGGATAGGCGATGAGCAGTTCTTC. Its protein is CASSPRTSGIGDEQFF.

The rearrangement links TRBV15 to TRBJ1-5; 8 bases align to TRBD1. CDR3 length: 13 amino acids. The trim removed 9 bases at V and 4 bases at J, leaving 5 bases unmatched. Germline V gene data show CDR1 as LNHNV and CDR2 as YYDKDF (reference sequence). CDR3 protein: CATSGGKNQPQHF. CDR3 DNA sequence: TGTGCCACATCAGGGGGCAAGAATCAGCCCCAGCATTTT.

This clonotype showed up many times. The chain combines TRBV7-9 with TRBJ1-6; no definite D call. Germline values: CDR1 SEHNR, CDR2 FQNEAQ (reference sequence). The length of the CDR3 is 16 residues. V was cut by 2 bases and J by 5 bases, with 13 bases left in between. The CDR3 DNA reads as TGTGCCAGCAGCTTACCTCAGGTGGACGATAATTCACCCCTCCACTTT. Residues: CASSLPQVDDNSPLHF. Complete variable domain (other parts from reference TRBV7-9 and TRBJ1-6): DTGVSQNPRHKITKRGQNVTFRCDPISEHNRLYWYRQTLGQGPEFLTYFQNEAQLEKSRLLSDRFSAERPKGSFSTLEIQRTEQGDSAMYLCASSLPQVDDNSPLHFGNGTRLTVT.

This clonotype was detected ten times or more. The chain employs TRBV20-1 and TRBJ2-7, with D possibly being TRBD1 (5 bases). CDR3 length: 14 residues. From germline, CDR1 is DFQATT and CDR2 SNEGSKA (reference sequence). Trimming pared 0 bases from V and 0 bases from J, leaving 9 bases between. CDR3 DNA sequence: TGCAGTGCTAGAGAGGGGCTGGGCTCCTACGAGCAGTACTTC. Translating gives CSAREGLGSYEQYF.

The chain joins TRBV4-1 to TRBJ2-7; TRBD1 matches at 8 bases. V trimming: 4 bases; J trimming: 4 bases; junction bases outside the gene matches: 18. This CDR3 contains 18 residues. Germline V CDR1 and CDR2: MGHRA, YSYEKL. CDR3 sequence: CASSLVYARGRGPYEQYF. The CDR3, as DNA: TGCGCCAGCAGCCTCGTCTATGCACGTGGCAGGGGGCCGTACGAGCAGTACTTC.

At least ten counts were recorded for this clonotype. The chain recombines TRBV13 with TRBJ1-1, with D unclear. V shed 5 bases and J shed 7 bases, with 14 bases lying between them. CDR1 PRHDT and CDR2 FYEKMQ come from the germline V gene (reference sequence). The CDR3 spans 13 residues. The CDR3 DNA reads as TGTGCCAGCAGCAACGGGGTTTTGGGTGAAGCTTTCTTT. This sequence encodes CASSNGVLGEAFF.

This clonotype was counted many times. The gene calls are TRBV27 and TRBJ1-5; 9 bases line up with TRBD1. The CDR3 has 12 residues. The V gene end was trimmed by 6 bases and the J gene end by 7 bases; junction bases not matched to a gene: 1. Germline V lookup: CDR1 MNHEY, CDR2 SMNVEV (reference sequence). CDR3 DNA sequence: TGTGCCAGCAGGACAGGGGGACAGCCCCAGCATTTT. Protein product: CASRTGGQPQHF.

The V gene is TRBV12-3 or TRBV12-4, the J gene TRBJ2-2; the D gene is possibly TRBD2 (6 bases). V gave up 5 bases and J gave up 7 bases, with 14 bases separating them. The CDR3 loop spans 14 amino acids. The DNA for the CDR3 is TGTGCCAGCAGTCTTTCGGGGGATCTCGGGGAGCTGTTTTTT. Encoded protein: CASSLSGDLGELFF.

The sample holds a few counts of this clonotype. Written as DNA, the CDR3 is TGTGCCAGCAGCTTTGGTGGGGGGGCCGAGAAAGCTTTCTTT. Translating gives CASSFGGGAEKAFF. The rearrangement uses TRBV5-6 and TRBJ1-1; perhaps TRBD1 as D (6 bases). With 2 bases removed from V and 9 bases from J, the gap between germline ends came to 17 bases. This CDR3 contains 14 residues. Looked up from germline, CDR1 is SGHDT and CDR2 is YYEEEE.

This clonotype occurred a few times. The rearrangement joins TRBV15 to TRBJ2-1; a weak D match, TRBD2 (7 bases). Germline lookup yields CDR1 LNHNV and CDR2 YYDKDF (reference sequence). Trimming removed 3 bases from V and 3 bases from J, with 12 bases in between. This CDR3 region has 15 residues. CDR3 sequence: CATSSGRGHYNEQFF. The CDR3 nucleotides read TGTGCCACCAGCAGTGGGAGGGGACACTACAATGAGCAGTTCTTC.

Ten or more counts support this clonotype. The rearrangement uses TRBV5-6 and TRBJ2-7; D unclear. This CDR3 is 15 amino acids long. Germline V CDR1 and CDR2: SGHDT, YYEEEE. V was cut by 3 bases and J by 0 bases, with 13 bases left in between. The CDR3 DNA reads TGTGCCAGCAGCTATAAAGGACGGGCCTCCTACGAGCAGTACTTC. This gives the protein CASSYKGRASYEQYF.

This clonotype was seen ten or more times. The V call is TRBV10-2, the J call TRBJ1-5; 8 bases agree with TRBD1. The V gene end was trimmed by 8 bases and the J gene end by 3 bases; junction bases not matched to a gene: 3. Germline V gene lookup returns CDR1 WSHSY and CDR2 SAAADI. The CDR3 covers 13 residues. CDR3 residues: CASGQGHNQPQHF. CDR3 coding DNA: TGCGCCAGCGGACAGGGACACAATCAGCCCCAGCATTTT.

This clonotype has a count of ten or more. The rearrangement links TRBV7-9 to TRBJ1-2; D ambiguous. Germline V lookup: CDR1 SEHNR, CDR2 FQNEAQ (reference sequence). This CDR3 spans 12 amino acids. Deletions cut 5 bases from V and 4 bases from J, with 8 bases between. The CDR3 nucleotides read TGTGCCAGCAGCCCAAAGACCTATGGCTACACCTTC. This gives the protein CASSPKTYGYTF.

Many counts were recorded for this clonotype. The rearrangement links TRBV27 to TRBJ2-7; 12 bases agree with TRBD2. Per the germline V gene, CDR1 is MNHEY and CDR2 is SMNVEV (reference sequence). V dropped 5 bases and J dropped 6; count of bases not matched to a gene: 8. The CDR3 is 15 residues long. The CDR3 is CASSVLLAGGAEQYF. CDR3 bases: TGTGCCAGCAGTGTCCTACTAGCGGGAGGAGCCGAGCAGTACTTC.

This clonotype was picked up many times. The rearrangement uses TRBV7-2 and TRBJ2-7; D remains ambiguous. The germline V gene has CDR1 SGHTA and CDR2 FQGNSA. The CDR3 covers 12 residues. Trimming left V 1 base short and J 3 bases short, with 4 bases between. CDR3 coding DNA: TGTGCCAGCAGCTTAGTCAGCTACGAGCAGTACTTC. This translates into CASSLVSYEQYF.

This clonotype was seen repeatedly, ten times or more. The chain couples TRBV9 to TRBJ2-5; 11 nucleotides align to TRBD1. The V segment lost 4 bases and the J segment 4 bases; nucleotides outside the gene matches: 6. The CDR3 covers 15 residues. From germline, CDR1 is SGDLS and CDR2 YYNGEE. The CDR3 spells CASSRWTGGRETQYF. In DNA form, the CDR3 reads TGTGCCAGCAGCAGATGGACAGGGGGCAGAGAGACCCAGTACTTC.